The TCR beta chain under discussion was sequenced for a study of T cell responses to AZD1222 COVID-19 vaccine (dated by TCRdb to the early 2020s). About the investigation overall: A total of about 230 trial participants underwent TCR sequencing, of whom some 210 received two doses of AZD1222 and about 25 received two doses of the MenACWY control vaccine. Trial participants were enrolled by age into 18-55, 56-69 and 70-plus year subgroups, with around 140, 26 and 57 TCR-sequenced participants respectively.

Read against the paper, the sample's time point label means: about 28 days (+/-7) after the second vaccine dose. Because spike-specific TCR depth and breadth did not differ between the two schedules, AZD1222 recipients who got a second dose at roughly 4 weeks were pooled with those who got a second dose at roughly 12 weeks. Vaccinee samples were obtained from the UK trials COV001 and COV002, which included a single-blind randomized controlled phase 2/3 trial of AZD1222 (ChAdOx1 nCoV-19) in healthy adults. For TCRbeta chain sequencing, PBMC samples from trial participants were taken at day 0 and at day 28 after the second dose. The CDR3 regions of human TCRbeta chains were analyzed by immunosequencing. The original pipeline was this. TCRs in the repertoires were matched against a reference library of SARS-CoV-2-specific TCRs that had been generated with the MIRA antigen-specificity platform. Breadth was defined as the fraction of unique TCRs that were SARS-CoV-2-associated, and depth was defined as the fraction of total T cells that were SARS-CoV-2-associated. Using the MIRA data, each spike-specific TCR was assigned both to the spike region to which the TCR was reactive and to a CD4 or CD8 class. Log10-transformed breadth and depth values were compared by one-way ANOVA with Sidak's multiple comparisons tests. TCRdb stores this immuneACCESS table with in-frame sequences only. Part of the clones is absent; in the studies checked, under half of the shortfall reflects unresolved V genes, and no reason is known for the rest. V, J and clone size derive from that table, while D and trimming were established from the DNA sequence. This sample has around 270,000 clones in its table, and approximately 94% of those were observed once. Around 0.6% of the sample rests with the top ten.

Overall study results and their limits: Most participants were white British and females outnumbered males, and the authors suggested that clonal diversity may have been underestimated. Nearly half of unique spike-specific TCRs reportedly recognized epitopes outside regions mutated in the B.1.351 and B.1.1.7 variants. Conclusions about previously exposed vaccinees are limited because only a handful of AZD1222 recipients were SARS-CoV-2 seropositive at baseline. After two AZD1222 doses, spike-specific TCR breadth and depth were significantly higher than at day 0 and than in MenACWY recipients. Because no day 14 peak-response samples were available, the repertoires could be characterized only after the peak T cell response. The vaccine-associated CD4 TCRs covered the entire spike protein, and the dominant responses fell in regions 160-218 and 743-854. In the small 56-69-year group, the increase in depth fell short of significance, most likely because of low power.

In regard to this clone: No antigen is known for it. Base qualities were left out, and no much larger clone turns up one base away.

Inclusive of the bounding cysteine and phenylalanine, the CDR3 is 15 residues long. The sequence is cut down to CDR3 DNA, 45 bases in frame from base 1. From a lookup of the germline V gene, CDR1 and CDR2 are SGHTA and FQGTGA. Relative to germline, V is 0 bases shorter and J is 1 base shorter, with 7 bases between their ends. Sequences were derived from peripheral blood, sampled 28 days after the second AZD1222 dose. The V gene is TRBV7-3 and the J gene is TRBJ1-5; no D segment can be confidently identified. The receptor was derived from an adult who received the AZD1222 COVID-19 vaccine. The CDR3 protein: CASSLTRVSNQPQHF. Here is the DNA: TGTGCCAGCAGCTTAACGAGGGTGAGCAATCAGCCCCAGCATTTT.